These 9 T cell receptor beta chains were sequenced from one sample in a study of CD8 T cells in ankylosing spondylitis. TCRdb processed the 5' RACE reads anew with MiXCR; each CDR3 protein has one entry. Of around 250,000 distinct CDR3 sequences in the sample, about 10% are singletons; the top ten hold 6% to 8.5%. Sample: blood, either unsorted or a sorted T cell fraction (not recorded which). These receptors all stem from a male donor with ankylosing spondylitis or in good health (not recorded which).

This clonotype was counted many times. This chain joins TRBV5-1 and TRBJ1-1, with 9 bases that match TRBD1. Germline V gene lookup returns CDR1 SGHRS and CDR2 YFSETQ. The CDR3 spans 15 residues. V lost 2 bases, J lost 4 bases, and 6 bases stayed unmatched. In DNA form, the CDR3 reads TGCGCCAGCAGCTTTGGGACAGGGTATCGCACTGAAGCTTTCTTT. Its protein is CASSFGTGYRTEAFF. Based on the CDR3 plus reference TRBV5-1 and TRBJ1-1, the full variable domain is KAGVTQTPRYLIKTRGQQVTLSCSPISGHRSVSWYQQTPGQGLQFLFEYFSETQRNKGNFPGRFSGRQFSNSRSEMNVSTLELGDSALYLCASSFGTGYRTEAFFGQGTRLTVV.

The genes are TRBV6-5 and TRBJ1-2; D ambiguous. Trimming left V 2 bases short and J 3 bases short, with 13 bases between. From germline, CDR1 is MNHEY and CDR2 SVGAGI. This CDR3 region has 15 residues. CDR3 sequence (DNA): TGTGCCAGCAGTTACGAGCTGGGTAGTTACTATGGCTACACCTTC. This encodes CASSYELGSYYGYTF.

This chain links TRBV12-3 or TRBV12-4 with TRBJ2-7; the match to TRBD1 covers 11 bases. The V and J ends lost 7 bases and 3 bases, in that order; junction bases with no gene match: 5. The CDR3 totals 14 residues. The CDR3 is CASTLGQGVYEQYF. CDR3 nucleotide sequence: TGTGCCAGCACCCTGGGACAGGGGGTCTACGAGCAGTACTTC.

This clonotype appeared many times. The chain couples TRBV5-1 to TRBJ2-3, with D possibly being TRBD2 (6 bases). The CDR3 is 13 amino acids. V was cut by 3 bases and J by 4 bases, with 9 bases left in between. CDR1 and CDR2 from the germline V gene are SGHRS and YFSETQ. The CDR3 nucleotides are TGCGCCAGCAGCTCCCGACTAGCAGATACGCAGTATTTT. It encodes CASSSRLADTQYF.

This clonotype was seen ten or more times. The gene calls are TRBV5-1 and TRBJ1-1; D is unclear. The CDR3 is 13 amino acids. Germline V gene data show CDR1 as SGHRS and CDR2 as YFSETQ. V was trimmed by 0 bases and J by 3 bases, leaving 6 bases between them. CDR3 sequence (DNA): TGCGCCAGCAGCTTGGGCCGGGACACTGAAGCTTTCTTT. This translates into CASSLGRDTEAFF.

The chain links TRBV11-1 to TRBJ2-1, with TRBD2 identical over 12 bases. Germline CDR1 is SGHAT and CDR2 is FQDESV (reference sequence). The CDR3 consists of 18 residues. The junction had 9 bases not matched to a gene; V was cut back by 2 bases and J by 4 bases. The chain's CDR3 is CASSLPFRLAGVYNEQFF. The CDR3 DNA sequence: TGTGCCAGCAGCTTACCCTTCCGACTAGCGGGGGTATACAATGAGCAGTTCTTC. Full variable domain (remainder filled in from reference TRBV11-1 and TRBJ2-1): EAEVAQSPRYKITEKSQAVAFWCDPISGHATLYWYRQILGQGPELLVQFQDESVVDDSQLPKDRFSAERLKGVDSTLKIQPAELGDSAMYLCASSLPFRLAGVYNEQFFGPGTRLTVL.

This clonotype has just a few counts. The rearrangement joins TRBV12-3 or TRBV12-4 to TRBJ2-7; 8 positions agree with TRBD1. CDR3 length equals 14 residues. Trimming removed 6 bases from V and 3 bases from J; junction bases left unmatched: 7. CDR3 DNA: TGTGCCAGCAGAGCGACAGGGGCGGGCTACGAGCAGTACTTC. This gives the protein CASRATGAGYEQYF.

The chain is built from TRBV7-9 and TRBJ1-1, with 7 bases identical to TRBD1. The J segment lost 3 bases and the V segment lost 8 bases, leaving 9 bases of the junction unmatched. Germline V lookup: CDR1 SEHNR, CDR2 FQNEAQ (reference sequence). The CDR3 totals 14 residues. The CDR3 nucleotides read TGTGCCAGCTACCCGACGGGACAGCACACTGAAGCTTTCTTT. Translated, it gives CASYPTGQHTEAFF.

This CDR3 reads CSVEETGANYGYTF. The CDR3 region has the DNA TGCAGCGTTGAAGAAACGGGGGCGAACTATGGCTACACCTTC. The chain couples TRBV29-1 to TRBJ1-2; D is perhaps TRBD1 (6 bases). This CDR3 is 14 amino acids long. V dropped 0 bases and J dropped 2 bases, with 10 bases sitting between them. Germline CDR1 is SQVTM and CDR2 is ANQGSEA.